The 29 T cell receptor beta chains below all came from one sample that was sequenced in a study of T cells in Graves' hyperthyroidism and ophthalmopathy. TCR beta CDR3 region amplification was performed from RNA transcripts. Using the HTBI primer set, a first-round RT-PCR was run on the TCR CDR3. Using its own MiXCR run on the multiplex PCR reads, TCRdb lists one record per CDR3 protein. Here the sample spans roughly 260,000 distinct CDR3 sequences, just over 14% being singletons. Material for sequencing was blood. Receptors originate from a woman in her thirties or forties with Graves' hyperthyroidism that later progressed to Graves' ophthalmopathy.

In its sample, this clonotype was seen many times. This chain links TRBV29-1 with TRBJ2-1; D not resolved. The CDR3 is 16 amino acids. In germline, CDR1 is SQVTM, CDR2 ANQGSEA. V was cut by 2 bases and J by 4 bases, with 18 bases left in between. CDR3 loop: CSVELVADQVYNEQFF. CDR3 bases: TGCAGCGTTGAATTGGTGGCGGATCAAGTATACAATGAGCAGTTCTTC.

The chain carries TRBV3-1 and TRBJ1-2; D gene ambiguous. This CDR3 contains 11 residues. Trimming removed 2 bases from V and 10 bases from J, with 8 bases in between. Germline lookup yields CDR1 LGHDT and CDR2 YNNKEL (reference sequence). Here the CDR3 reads CASSQYLAYTF. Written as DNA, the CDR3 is TGTGCCAGCAGCCAATATCTGGCCTACACCTTC.

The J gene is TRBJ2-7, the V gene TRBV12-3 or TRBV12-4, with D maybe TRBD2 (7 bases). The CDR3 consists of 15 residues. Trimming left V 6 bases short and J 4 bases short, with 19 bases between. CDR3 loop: CASRMGGQGTYEQYF. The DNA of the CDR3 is TGTGCCAGCAGAATGGGGGGGCAGGGAACATACGAGCAGTACTTC.

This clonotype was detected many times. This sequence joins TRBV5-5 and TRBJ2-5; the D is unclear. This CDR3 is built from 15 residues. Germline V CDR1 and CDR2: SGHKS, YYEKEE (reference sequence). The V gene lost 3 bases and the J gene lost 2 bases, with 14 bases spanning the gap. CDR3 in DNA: TGTGCCAGCAGCTACACCCCTCTCGTTCAAGAGACCCAGTACTTC. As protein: CASSYTPLVQETQYF.

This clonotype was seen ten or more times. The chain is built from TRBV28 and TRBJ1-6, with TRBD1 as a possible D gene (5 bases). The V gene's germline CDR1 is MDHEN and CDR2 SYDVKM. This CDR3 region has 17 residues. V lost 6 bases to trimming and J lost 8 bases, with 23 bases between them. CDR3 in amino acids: CASSPRGPRLTYSPLHF. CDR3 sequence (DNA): TGTGCCAGCAGCCCTCGGGGACCGCGTTTGACATATTCACCCCTCCACTTT. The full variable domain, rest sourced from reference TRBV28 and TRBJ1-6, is DVKVTQSSRYLVKRTGEKVFLECVQDMDHENMFWYRQDPGLGLRLIYFSYDVKMKEKGDIPEGYSVSREKKERFSLILESASTNQTSMYLCASSPRGPRLTYSPLHFGNGTRLTVT.

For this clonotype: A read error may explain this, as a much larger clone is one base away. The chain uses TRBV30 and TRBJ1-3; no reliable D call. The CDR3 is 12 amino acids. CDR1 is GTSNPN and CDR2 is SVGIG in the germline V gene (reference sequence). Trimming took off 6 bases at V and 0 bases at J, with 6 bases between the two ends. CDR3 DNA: TGTGCCTGTACGGACTCTGGAAACACCATATATTTT. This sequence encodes CACTDSGNTIYF.

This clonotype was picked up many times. The DNA for the CDR3 is TGTGCCAGCAACTCCGACACCGTGAACACTGAAGCTTTCTTT. Translated: CASNSDTVNTEAFF. The chain uses TRBV6-1 and TRBJ1-1, with D unresolved. CDR3 length: 14 residues. The V gene's germline CDR1 is MNHNS and CDR2 SASEGT. The ends were cut back, 7 bases at V and 0 bases at J, with 12 bases in the middle.

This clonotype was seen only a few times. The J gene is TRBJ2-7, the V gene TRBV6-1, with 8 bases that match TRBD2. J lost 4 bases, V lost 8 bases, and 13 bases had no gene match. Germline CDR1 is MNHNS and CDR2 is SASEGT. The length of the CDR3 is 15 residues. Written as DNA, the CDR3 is TGTGCCAGCTTAAAATCCGGGACTAGACCTTACGAGCAGTACTTC. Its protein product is CASLKSGTRPYEQYF.

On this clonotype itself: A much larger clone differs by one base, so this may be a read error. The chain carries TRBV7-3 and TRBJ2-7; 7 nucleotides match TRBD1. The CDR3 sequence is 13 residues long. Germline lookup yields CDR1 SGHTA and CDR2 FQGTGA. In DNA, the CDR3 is TGTGCCAGCAGCTTAGACAGGGATGGCGAGAAGTACTTC. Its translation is CASSLDRDGEKYF. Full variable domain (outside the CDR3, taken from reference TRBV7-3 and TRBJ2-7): GAGVSQTPSNKVTEKGKYVELRCDPISGHTALYWYRQSLGQGPEFLIYFQGTGAADDSGLPNDRFFAVRPEGSVSTLKIQRTERGDSAVYLCASSLDRDGEKYFGPGTRLTVT.

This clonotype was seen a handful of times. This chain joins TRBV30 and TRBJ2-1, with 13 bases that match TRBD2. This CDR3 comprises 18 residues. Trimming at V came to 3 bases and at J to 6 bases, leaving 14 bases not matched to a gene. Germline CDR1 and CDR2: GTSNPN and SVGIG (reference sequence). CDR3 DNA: TGTGCCTGGAGCGTTAAGGGACTAGCGGGATATAATTCCAATGAGCAGTTCTTC. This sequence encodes CAWSVKGLAGYNSNEQFF.

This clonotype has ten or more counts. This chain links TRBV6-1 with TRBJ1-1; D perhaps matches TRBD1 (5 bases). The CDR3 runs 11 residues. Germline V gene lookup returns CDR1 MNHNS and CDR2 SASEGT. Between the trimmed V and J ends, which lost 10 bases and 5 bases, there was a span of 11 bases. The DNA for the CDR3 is TGTGCCACAATAGAGGGGACTGAAGCTTTCTTT. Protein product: CATIEGTEAFF.

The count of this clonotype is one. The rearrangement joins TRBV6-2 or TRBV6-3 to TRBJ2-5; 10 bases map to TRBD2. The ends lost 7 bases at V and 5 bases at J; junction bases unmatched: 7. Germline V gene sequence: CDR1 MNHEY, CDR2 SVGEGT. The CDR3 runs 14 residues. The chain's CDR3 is CASTIQAGGETQYF. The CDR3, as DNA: TGTGCCAGCACTATACAAGCGGGAGGGGAGACCCAGTACTTC.

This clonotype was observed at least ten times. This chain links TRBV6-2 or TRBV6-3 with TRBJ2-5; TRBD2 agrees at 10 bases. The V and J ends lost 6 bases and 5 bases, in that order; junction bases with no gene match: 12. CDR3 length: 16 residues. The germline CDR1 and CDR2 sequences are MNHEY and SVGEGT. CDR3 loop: CASRGYLLAGVETQYF. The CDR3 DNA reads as TGTGCCAGCAGGGGCTACCTCCTAGCGGGAGTTGAGACCCAGTACTTC.

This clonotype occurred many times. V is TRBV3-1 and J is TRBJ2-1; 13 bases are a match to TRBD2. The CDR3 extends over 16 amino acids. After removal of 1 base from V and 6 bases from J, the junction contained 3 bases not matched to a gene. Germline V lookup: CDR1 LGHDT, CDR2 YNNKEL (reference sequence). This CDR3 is CASSQAGLAGFNEQFF. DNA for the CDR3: TGTGCCAGCAGCCAAGCGGGACTAGCGGGGTTCAATGAGCAGTTCTTC.

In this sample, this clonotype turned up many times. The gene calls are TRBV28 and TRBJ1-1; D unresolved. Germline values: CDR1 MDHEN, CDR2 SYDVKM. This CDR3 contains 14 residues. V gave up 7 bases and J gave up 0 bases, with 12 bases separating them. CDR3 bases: TGTGCCAGCAAGGGCCGGTACATGAACACTGAAGCTTTCTTT. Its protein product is CASKGRYMNTEAFF.

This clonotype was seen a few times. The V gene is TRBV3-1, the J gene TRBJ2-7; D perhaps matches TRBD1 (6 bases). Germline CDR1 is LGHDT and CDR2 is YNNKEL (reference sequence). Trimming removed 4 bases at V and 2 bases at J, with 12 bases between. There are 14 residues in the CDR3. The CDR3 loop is CASSLRGQTYEQYF. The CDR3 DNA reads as TGTGCCAGCAGCCTTCGAGGACAGACCTACGAGCAGTACTTC.

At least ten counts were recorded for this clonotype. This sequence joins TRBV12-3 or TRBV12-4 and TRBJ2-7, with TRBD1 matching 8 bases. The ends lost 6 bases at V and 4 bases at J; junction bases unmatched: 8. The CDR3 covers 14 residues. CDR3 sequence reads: CASRRGTGFYEQYF. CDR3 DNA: TGTGCCAGCAGGCGCGGGACAGGCTTTTACGAGCAGTACTTC.

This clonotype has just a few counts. The DNA of the CDR3 is TGCAGTGCTACCCGAGCGGAAAACATTCAGTACTTC. Translated, it gives CSATRAENIQYF. The chain couples TRBV20-1 to TRBJ2-4; the D gene is possibly TRBD2 (5 bases). Looked up from germline, CDR1 is DFQATT and CDR2 is SNEGSKA (reference sequence). With 4 bases removed from V and 5 bases from J, the gap between germline ends came to 9 bases. The CDR3 sequence is 12 residues long.

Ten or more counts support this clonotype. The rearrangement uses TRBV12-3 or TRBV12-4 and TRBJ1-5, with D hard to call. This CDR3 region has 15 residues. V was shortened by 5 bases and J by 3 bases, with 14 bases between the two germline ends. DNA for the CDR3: TGTGCCAGCAGTCCTATGGGGTCCCCCAATCAGCCCCAGCATTTT. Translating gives CASSPMGSPNQPQHF.

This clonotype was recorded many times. The CDR3 here is CASSSPWTGKNTGELFF. The DNA of the CDR3 is TGTGCCAGCAGCTCTCCCTGGACAGGGAAGAACACCGGGGAGCTGTTTTTT. The chain combines TRBV7-3 with TRBJ2-2; 8 nucleotides line up with TRBD1. Trimming took 4 bases from V and 1 from J; bases not matched to a gene: 8. The CDR3 spans 17 residues. Looked up from germline, CDR1 is SGHTA and CDR2 is FQGTGA. The variable domain in full, completed from reference TRBV7-3 and TRBJ2-2, reads GAGVSQTPSNKVTEKGKYVELRCDPISGHTALYWYRQSLGQGPEFLIYFQGTGAADDSGLPNDRFFAVRPEGSVSTLKIQRTERGDSAVYLCASSSPWTGKNTGELFFGEGSRLTVL.

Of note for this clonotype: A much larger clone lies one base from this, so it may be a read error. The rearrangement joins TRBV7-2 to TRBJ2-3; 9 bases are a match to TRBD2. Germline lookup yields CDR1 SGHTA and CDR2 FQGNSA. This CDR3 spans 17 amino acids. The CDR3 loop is CASSILAGWVGTDTEYF. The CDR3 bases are TGTGCCAGCAGCATCCTAGCGGGATGGGTGGGAACAGATACGGAGTATTTT.

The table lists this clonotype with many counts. CDR3 protein: CASSLGPSLNTQYF. The CDR3 bases are TGTGCCAGCAGTTTGGGCCCGAGTCTGAATACGCAGTATTTT. The genes are TRBV27 and TRBJ2-3; D gene ambiguous. This CDR3 spans 14 amino acids. Trimming took off 3 bases at V and 7 bases at J, with 14 bases between the two ends. The germline CDR1 and CDR2 sequences are MNHEY and SMNVEV (reference sequence).

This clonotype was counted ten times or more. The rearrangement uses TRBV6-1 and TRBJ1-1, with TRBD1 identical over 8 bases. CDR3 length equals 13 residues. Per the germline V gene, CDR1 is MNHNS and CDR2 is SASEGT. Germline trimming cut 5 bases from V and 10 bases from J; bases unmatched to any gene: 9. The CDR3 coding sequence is TGTGCCAGCAGTACCTCAGGGGGCGAGGCAGCTTTCTTT. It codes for CASSTSGGEAAFF.

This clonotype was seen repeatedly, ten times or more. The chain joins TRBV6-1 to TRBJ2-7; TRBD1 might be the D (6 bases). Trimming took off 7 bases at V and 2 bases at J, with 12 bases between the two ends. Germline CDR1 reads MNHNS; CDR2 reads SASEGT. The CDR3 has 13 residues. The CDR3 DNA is TGTGCCAGCACTGCAGGGGCTGCCTACGAGCAGTACTTC. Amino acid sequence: CASTAGAAYEQYF.

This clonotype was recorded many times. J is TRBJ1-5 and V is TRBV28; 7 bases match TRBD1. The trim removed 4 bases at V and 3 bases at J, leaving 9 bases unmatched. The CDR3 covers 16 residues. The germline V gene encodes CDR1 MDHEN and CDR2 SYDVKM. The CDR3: CASSSPGGVHNQPQHF. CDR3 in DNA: TGTGCCAGCAGTTCTCCAGGGGGGGTCCACAATCAGCCCCAGCATTTT.

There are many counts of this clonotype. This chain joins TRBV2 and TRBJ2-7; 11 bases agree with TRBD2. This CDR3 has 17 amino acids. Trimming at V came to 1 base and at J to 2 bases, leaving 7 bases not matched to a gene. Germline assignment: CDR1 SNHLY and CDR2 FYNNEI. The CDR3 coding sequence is TGTGCCAGCAGTGAAGTTGAAGGGACTAGCGGAGCCTACGAGCAGTACTTC. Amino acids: CASSEVEGTSGAYEQYF.

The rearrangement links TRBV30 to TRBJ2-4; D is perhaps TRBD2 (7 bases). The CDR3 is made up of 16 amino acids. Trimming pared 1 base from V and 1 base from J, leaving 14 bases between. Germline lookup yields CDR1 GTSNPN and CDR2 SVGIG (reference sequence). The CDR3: CAWSAPKGGAKNIQYF. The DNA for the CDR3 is TGTGCCTGGAGTGCGCCAAAGGGGGGGGCCAAAAACATTCAGTACTTC.

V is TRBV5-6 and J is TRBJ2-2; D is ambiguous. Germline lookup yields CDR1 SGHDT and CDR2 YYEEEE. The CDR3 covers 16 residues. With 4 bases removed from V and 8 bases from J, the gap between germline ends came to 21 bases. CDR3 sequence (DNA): TGTGCCAGCAGCCCGGCCTACGGGCGCCCTGGGGGGGAGCTGTTTTTT. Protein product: CASSPAYGRPGGELFF.

The CDR3 DNA follows: TGTGCCAGCAGCGTAGGATTAGCGGGAGGGACAACCTACGAGCAGTACTTC. This encodes CASSVGLAGGTTYEQYF. The chain recombines TRBV9 with TRBJ2-7; 11 bases agree with TRBD2. Unmatched junction bases numbered 7, after V lost 0 bases and J lost 2 bases. This CDR3 has 17 residues. CDR1 is SGDLS and CDR2 is YYNGEE in the germline V gene.